This T cell receptor beta chain was obtained from a study of shared clonotypes between healthy human individuals. Trimming stripped 2 bases from V and 5 bases from J, with 17 bases between. The CDR3 covers 16 residues. CDR1 and CDR2 from the germline V gene are LGHNA and YNFKEQ. Assay: immunoSEQ multiplex PCR; the TCRdb copy retains only in-frame clones and omits some. This repertoire shows 650,000 to 750,000 clones, approximately 79% found once; its top ten account for 1.8%. This clone has only a few counts. The clonotype was recovered from a young woman in good health. The source material was memory CD4+ T cells sorted from blood. Specified subset: CD45RA-negative fraction. This rearrangement joins TRBV4-2 to TRBJ2-3; D might be TRBD2 (5 bases). The CDR3 here is CASSQRGSGGRDTQYF. The CDR3 bases are TGTGCCAGCAGCCAAAGAGGGTCGGGCGGACGAGATACGCAGTATTTT.